The 4 T cell receptor beta chains below all came from one sample that was sequenced in a study of blood T cell repertoires in COVID-19. Profiling relied on immunoSEQ multiplex PCR, and the TCRdb table lists in-frame clones only, not all of them. The table records approximately 230,000 clones, 70% to 90% of them present only once. Material: peripheral blood. The receptors stem from a man in his late teens or twenties with active or convalescent COVID-19.

This clone was counted once. The chain recombines TRBV7-3 with TRBJ2-1; 9 bases match TRBD2. J was trimmed by 16 bases and V by 3 bases; bases with no gene match: 13. The germline V gene encodes CDR1 SGHTA and CDR2 FQGTGA. The CDR3 covers 14 residues. The CDR3 here is CASSLSSVSGRQFF. In DNA form, the CDR3 reads TGTGCCAGCAGCTTGAGTTCTGTGAGCGGGAGGCAATTCTTC.

On this clone itself: At one boundary the junction diverges from the germline segment, which might be a read error. The chain joins TRBV7-7 to TRBJ2-1; the match to TRBD2 covers 9 bases. This CDR3 has 16 amino acids. Germline loops: CDR1 SSHAT, CDR2 FNYEAQ (reference sequence). CDR3 sequence: CASSLDLAGLNNEQFF. The CDR3 DNA follows: TGTGCTAGCAGCTTAGATCTAGCGGGACTAAACAATGAGCAGTTCTTC.

The J gene is TRBJ2-2, the V gene TRBV29-1; the match to TRBD1 covers 9 bases. The CDR3 contains 13 residues. The V gene end was trimmed by 6 bases and the J gene end by 5 bases; junction bases not matched to a gene: 4. Germline CDR1 SQVTM, CDR2 ANQGSEA. CDR3 nucleotide sequence: TGCAGCGTCGGACAGGGGCGGACCGGGGAGCTGTTTTTT. It yields the protein CSVGQGRTGELFF.

The gene calls are TRBV18 and TRBJ2-3, with D perhaps matching TRBD2 (5 bases). The length of the CDR3 is 14 residues. V was trimmed by 3 bases and J by 2 bases, leaving 9 bases between them. CDR1 and CDR2 (germline): KGHSH, LQKENI. CDR3 protein: CASSPPGNTDTQYF. The CDR3 coding sequence is TGTGCCAGCTCACCCCCGGGGAACACAGATACGCAGTATTTT.